This T cell receptor (beta chain) stems from a study of cytomegalovirus exposure and HLA in healthy donors. Regarding the study as a whole: Reports showed the classifier diagnosing cytomegalovirus status with high specificity and sensitivity. Several top significant clusters appeared, in a later analysis, to be linked to common viral pathogens. Near-uniform donor sequencing depth was presumed by presence/absence analyses.

The CDR3 runs to 14 residues. Germline-derived CDR1 and CDR2 are KGHSH and LQKENI. Trimming took off 1 base at V and 3 bases at J, with 9 bases between the two ends. The PCR had 60 Vbeta and 13 Jbeta primers. Profiled with immunoSEQ multiplex PCR; TCRdb holds only in-frame clones, not every one. The sample lists tens of thousands of clones, about 80% occurring once. Note on this clone: Its target is not known.

The sample comprised PBMCs. This chain joins TRBV18 and TRBJ1-1; D is undetermined. The clonotype originates from a man over 45 in good health and CMV-seronegative. The CDR3 coding sequence is TGTGCCAGCTCACCACTTGCCACGGACACTGAAGCTTTCTTT. Translation gives CASSPLATDTEAFF.